This TCR beta chain is from a study of blood T cell repertoires in COVID-19. The repertoire was sequenced with immunoSEQ multiplex PCR; TCRdb's copy has only in-frame clones and lacks some. Altogether 150,000 or so clones are present, over 75% being singletons, with the ten largest covering roughly 13%. The V and J ends lost 2 bases and 4 bases respectively, with 6 bases between them. The CDR3 sequence is 13 residues long. In germline, CDR1 is SNHLY, CDR2 FYNNEI. V is TRBV2 and J is TRBJ2-1; D not resolved. Sequenced sample: peripheral blood. The TCR was taken from a man in his sixties or seventies who had recovered from COVID-19. CDR3 sequence (DNA): TGTGCCAGCAGTGAATTAGAATACAATGAGCAGTTCTTC. Amino acids: CASSELEYNEQFF.